This entry features one T cell receptor beta chain sequence. This entry belongs to a study of blood T cell repertoires in COVID-19. At the level of the study: COVID-19 samples from acute and convalescent phases originated in the United States, Italy and Spain.

The V gene's germline CDR1 is SGHDN and CDR2 FVKESK. This CDR3 comprises 14 residues. Trimming removed 2 bases at V and 3 bases at J, with 11 bases between. Clones were sequenced by immunoSEQ multiplex PCR, and TCRdb holds only the in-frame ones, with some missing. The table includes fewer than 450,000 clones, 85% to 90% detected once. Sequencing was performed on peripheral blood. The rearrangement links TRBV14 to TRBJ2-7; maybe TRBD1 (5 bases). The receptor was derived from a woman aged 70-85 years with COVID-19, enrolled during active disease. CDR3 residues: CASSQSPTGYEQYF. The CDR3 bases are TGTGCCAGCAGCCAATCGCCTACAGGCTACGAGCAGTACTTC. Supplemented by reference TRBV14 and TRBJ2-7, the full variable domain reads EAGVTQFPSHSVIEKGQTVTLRCDPISGHDNLYWYRRVMGKEIKFLLHFVKESKQDESGMPNNRFLAERTGGTYSTLKVQPAELEDSGVYFCASSQSPTGYEQYFGPGTRLTVT.